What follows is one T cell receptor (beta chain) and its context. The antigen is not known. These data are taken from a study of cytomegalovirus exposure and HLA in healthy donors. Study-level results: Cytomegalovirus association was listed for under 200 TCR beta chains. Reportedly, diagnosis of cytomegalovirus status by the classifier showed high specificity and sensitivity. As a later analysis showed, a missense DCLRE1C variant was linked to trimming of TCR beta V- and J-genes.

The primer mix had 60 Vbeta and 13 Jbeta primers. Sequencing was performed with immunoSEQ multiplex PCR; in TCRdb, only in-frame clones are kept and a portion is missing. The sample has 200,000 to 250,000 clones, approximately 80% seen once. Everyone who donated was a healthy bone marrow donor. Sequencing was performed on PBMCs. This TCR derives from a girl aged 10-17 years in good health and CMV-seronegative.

The CDR3 DNA sequence: TGTGCCAGCACATCGGGACAGGGTTACGAGCAGTACTTC. Residues: CASTSGQGYEQYF. V gene TRBV6-1 combines with J gene TRBJ2-7, with 9 bases aligning to TRBD1. Trimming removed 7 bases from V and 4 bases from J; junction bases left unmatched: 5. The CDR3 spans 13 residues. Germline CDR1 is MNHNS and CDR2 is SASEGT.